In this sample, the clone carrying this T cell receptor (beta chain) turned up once. Its cognate antigen is unknown. Using immunoSEQ multiplex PCR, the repertoire was profiled, and TCRdb retains in-frame clones only, with some absent. The data contain a few hundred thousand clones, 90% of them singletons. The sample originates from a study of cytomegalovirus exposure and HLA in healthy donors. Donors were drawn from the 120-subject validation cohort, separate from the approximately 640-subject first cohort. Study-wide results and caveats: Confirmation in vitro established that a few CMV-associated chains were specific for CMV antigens. The tendency of first-cohort TCR clusters to co-occur in the roughly 110 validation repertoires was identified by a subsequent analysis.

The sequenced material came from PBMCs. The origin of this receptor is a young woman in good health and CMV-seronegative.

The CDR3 coding sequence is TGTGCCAGCAGTGCCGGGACAGGGGGACAGCCCCAGCATTTT. Amino acids: CASSAGTGGQPQHF. The rearrangement links TRBV6-5 to TRBJ1-5, with TRBD1 identical over 11 bases. The CDR3 spans 14 residues. After removal of 5 bases from V and 7 bases from J, the junction contained 4 bases not matched to a gene. Per germline, CDR1 MNHEY and CDR2 SVGAGI.